Shown below are 15 T cell receptor beta chains from a single sample sequenced in a study of T cells in Graves' hyperthyroidism and ophthalmopathy. Researchers took RNA transcripts and amplified the TCR beta CDR3 regions from them. When the TCR CDR3 underwent first-round RT-PCR, the HTBI primer set was used. TCRdb reanalysed the multiplex PCR reads using MiXCR and keeps one entry per CDR3 protein. The data show roughly 380,000 distinct CDR3 sequences, around 18% seen once. The specimen was blood. These receptors all stem from a woman aged 40 to 55 with Graves' ophthalmopathy.

This clonotype was seen a handful of times. Germline and junction disagree at one end, which may indicate a read error. V gene TRBV12-3 or TRBV12-4 combines with J gene TRBJ2-7, with 8 bases matching TRBD2. The CDR3 is 13 residues long. The CDR3 loop reads CASSLSREGTQSF. In DNA form, the CDR3 reads TGTGCCAGCAGTCTCTCCCGGGAGGGAACGCAGTCCTTC.

This clonotype has ten or more counts. The J gene is TRBJ2-5, the V gene TRBV28; TRBD2 might be the D (5 bases). Trimming left V 1 base short and J 5 bases short, with 11 bases between. The CDR3 contains 14 residues. Germline CDR1 and CDR2: MDHEN and SYDVKM. CDR3 nucleotides: TGTGCCAGCAGTTTATCCGGGGTCTTGGAGACCCAGTACTTC. This gives the protein CASSLSGVLETQYF.

This clonotype was counted at least ten times. The gene calls are TRBV6-1 and TRBJ2-3, with D tentatively TRBD1 or TRBD2 (6 bases each). CDR1 and CDR2 from the germline V gene are MNHNS and SASEGT. This CDR3 comprises 15 residues. V was clipped by 6 bases and J by 3 bases, with 16 bases between them. The CDR3 DNA reads as TGTGCCAGCAGGCCCAAGGGGGGATTAACAGATACGCAGTATTTT. Translation: CASRPKGGLTDTQYF.

CDR3 DNA: TGCAGCGTTGAAGCGGAATTCTATAATAAGGGGGTTCTGACCTACGAGCAGTACTTC. This translates into CSVEAEFYNKGVLTYEQYF. The rearrangement uses TRBV29-1 and TRBJ2-7; possible D gene TRBD1, 6 bases. Trimming took 1 base from V and 2 from J, leaving 27 bases between them. The CDR3 length is 19 residues. Germline lookup yields CDR1 SQVTM and CDR2 ANQGSEA.

At least ten counts were recorded for this clonotype. This chain uses TRBV5-1 with TRBJ2-4; TRBD2 is a possible D gene (6 bases). Germline values: CDR1 SGHRS, CDR2 YFSETQ. This CDR3 spans 13 amino acids. Trimming stripped 0 bases from V and 11 bases from J, with 12 bases between. CDR3 sequence: CASSLAAGQVQYF. The CDR3 DNA is TGCGCCAGCAGCTTGGCTGCGGGGCAGGTTCAGTACTTC.

This clonotype was seen many times. The chain combines TRBV6-1 with TRBJ2-7; TRBD2 aligns across 7 bases. Germline V gives CDR1 MNHNS, CDR2 SASEGT. CDR3 length: 14 amino acids. J was trimmed by 2 bases and V by 5 bases; bases with no gene match: 6. The CDR3 region is CASSKGGRAYEQYF. CDR3 nucleotides: TGTGCCAGCAGTAAGGGAGGGAGAGCCTACGAGCAGTACTTC.

This clonotype has a count of ten or more. The chain couples TRBV20-1 to TRBJ2-4, with 9 bases matching TRBD2. Looked up from germline, CDR1 is DFQATT and CDR2 is SNEGSKA (reference sequence). The CDR3 has 17 amino acids. The trim removed 5 bases at V and 0 bases at J, leaving 11 bases unmatched. The CDR3 reads CSASTSGYDLAKNIQYF. DNA of the CDR3: TGCAGTGCTTCGACTAGCGGATACGACCTAGCCAAAAACATTCAGTACTTC.

This clonotype was seen ten or more times. The chain carries TRBV20-1 and TRBJ2-5; 7 positions agree with TRBD2. The CDR3 is 13 amino acids. Germline V CDR1 and CDR2: DFQATT, SNEGSKA (reference sequence). The CDR3 bases are TGCAGCCCTTACAGCGGGATACAAGAGACCCAGTACTTC. Protein sequence: CSPYSGIQETQYF.

There are many counts of this clonotype. The chain carries TRBV20-1 and TRBJ2-5, with TRBD2 identical over 13 bases. The V and J ends lost 0 bases and 7 bases, in that order; junction bases with no gene match: 5. The CDR3 length is 15 residues. CDR1 is DFQATT and CDR2 is SNEGSKA in the germline V gene (reference sequence). The CDR3 reads CSARDGLAGVGTQYF. The DNA for the CDR3 is TGCAGTGCTAGAGATGGACTAGCGGGAGTTGGGACCCAGTACTTC.

This clonotype occurred many times. The chain carries TRBV28 and TRBJ1-1; maybe TRBD1 (6 bases). CDR3 length: 16 amino acids. Trimming cost V 1 base and J 7 bases, with 19 bases left between them. Germline lookup yields CDR1 MDHEN and CDR2 SYDVKM. CDR3 sequence (DNA): TGTGCCAGCAGTTTATTTTCAGGGGCCAGAGGGGATGAAGCTTTCTTT. Translated, it gives CASSLFSGARGDEAFF.

The rearrangement joins TRBV6-2 or TRBV6-3 to TRBJ1-1; D might be TRBD1 (5 bases). V lost 5 bases to trimming and J lost 8 bases, with 12 bases between them. Germline V gives CDR1 MNHEY, CDR2 SVGEGT. The length of the CDR3 is 12 residues. DNA of the CDR3: TGTGCCAGCAGTCAATTCAAGGGGGAAGCTTTCTTT. This codes for CASSQFKGEAFF.

In its sample, this clonotype was seen many times. The J gene is TRBJ1-1, the V gene TRBV29-1; D remains unclear. The CDR3 sequence is 13 residues long. The germline CDR1 and CDR2 sequences are SQVTM and ANQGSEA. Trimming left V 4 bases short and J 0 bases short, with 9 bases between. CDR3 region: CSVAGVMNTEAFF. The CDR3 DNA is TGCAGCGTTGCCGGGGTCATGAACACTGAAGCTTTCTTT.

This chain connects TRBV28 to TRBJ2-5; maybe TRBD1 (5 bases). The CDR3 is made up of 16 amino acids. The V end lost 3 bases, the J end lost 0 bases, and 14 bases lay between the germline ends. Germline CDR1 reads MDHEN; CDR2 reads SYDVKM. The CDR3 region has the DNA TGTGCCAGCAGTTTTCCCCCGACAGTCTACCAAGAGACCCAGTACTTC. It encodes CASSFPPTVYQETQYF.

This clonotype appeared many times. The chain couples TRBV16 to TRBJ1-2; D ambiguous. The germline V and J ends were trimmed by 6 bases and 8 bases, with 7 bases remaining between them. Germline CDR1 and CDR2: KGHSY and FQNENV. CDR3 size: 10 residues. The DNA for the CDR3 is TGTGCCAGCAGAAGAGAGGGCTACACCTTC. Amino acid sequence: CASRREGYTF.

This clonotype was recorded at least ten times. The chain is built from TRBV15 and TRBJ1-1; 10 nucleotides match TRBD1. Per the germline V gene, CDR1 is LNHNV and CDR2 is YYDKDF (reference sequence). This CDR3 is built from 17 residues. The trim removed 0 bases at V and 6 bases at J, leaving 10 bases unmatched. The CDR3 sequence: CATSREAGTGARPEAFF. CDR3 nucleotide sequence: TGTGCCACCAGCAGAGAGGCCGGGACAGGGGCTCGTCCTGAAGCTTTCTTT.